One sample yielded the 27 T cell receptor beta chains listed below, sequenced in a study of metastatic and nonmetastatic thyroid tumors. No treatment had been given to any patient before thyroid surgery. TCRdb recomputed clones from the PCR reads via MiXCR. The sample yields over 30,000 clones, approximately 19% seen once. The specimen was tumor tissue. These receptor sequences come from a female donor with papillary thyroid cancer or a benign thyroid nodule (not recorded which). Some clones in this sample may be carry-over from other donors' samples.

This clone was detected ten times or more. CDR3 loop: CASSFTGEWGQPQHF. In nucleotides, the CDR3 is TGTGCCAGCAGTTTTACAGGGGAGTGGGGACAGCCCCAGCATTTT. The chain has TRBV27 and TRBJ1-5, with 7 bases fitting TRBD1. The V gene's germline CDR1 is MNHEY and CDR2 SMNVEV (reference sequence). Germline trimming cut 3 bases from V and 7 bases from J; bases unmatched to any gene: 9. The CDR3 totals 15 residues.

This clone was counted ten times or more. At the DNA level, this CDR3 is encoded by other sequences in the same sample as well. The CDR3 loop is CASSFRGTKNIQYF. CDR3 sequence (DNA): TGTGCCAGCAGTTTTAGGGGGACCAAAAACATTCAGTACTTC. The rearrangement joins TRBV6-2 or TRBV6-3 to TRBJ2-4; the D gene is possibly TRBD1 (6 bases). Trimming removed 4 bases at V and 2 bases at J, with 9 bases between. The CDR3 totals 14 residues. Germline V gives CDR1 MNHEY, CDR2 SVGEGT.

A word on this clone: This clone may be a read error of a much larger clone one base away. The J gene is TRBJ1-3, the V gene TRBV6-1; D unresolved. The CDR3 is 16 amino acids. Germline loops: CDR1 MNHNS, CDR2 SASEGT. CDR3 in amino acids: CASIESIQRSGNTIYF. The DNA for the CDR3 is TGTGCCAGCATTGAAAGTATCCAGCGCTCTGGAAACACCATATATTTT.

At least ten counts were recorded for this clone. V and J are TRBV10-2 and TRBJ2-5; either TRBD1 or TRBD2 may fit D (7 bases each). CDR1 WSHSY and CDR2 SAAADI come from the germline V gene. V lost 6 bases and J lost 5, with 22 bases in between. This CDR3 spans 16 amino acids. The CDR3 nucleotides read TGCGCCAGCAGGAAGGGAGGGACAGCCGGGAGGGAGACCCAGTACTTC. Translated: CASRKGGTAGRETQYF.

Many counts were recorded for this clone. The V and J genes are TRBV20-1 and TRBJ1-1; TRBD1 might be the D (5 bases). This CDR3 spans 14 amino acids. Germline-derived CDR1 and CDR2 are DFQATT and SNEGSKA (reference sequence). Between the trimmed V and J ends, which lost 1 base and 2 bases, there was a span of 11 bases. The CDR3 DNA reads TGCAGTGCTAGAGGTACAGGTCCAAACACTGAAGCTTTCTTT. This sequence encodes CSARGTGPNTEAFF.

This chain joins TRBV12-3 or TRBV12-4 and TRBJ2-7, with D unclear. Trimming took 4 bases from V and 1 from J, leaving 14 bases between them. The CDR3 runs to 15 residues. The CDR3 spells CASSSLRGLSYEQYF. DNA for the CDR3: TGTGCCAGCAGTTCCCTACGAGGTCTGTCCTACGAGCAGTACTTC.

This clone was recorded many times. The V gene is TRBV27, the J gene TRBJ1-2; a weak D match, TRBD1 (6 bases). V was pared by 6 bases and J by 6 bases, with 11 bases between. The germline gives CDR1 MNHEY, CDR2 SMNVEV (reference sequence). The CDR3 consists of 12 residues. The CDR3 bases are TGTGCCAGCAGGACACAGGGTGATGGCTACACCTTC. Protein sequence: CASRTQGDGYTF.

This clone was counted a few times. This clone may be a read error of a much larger clone one base away. V and J are TRBV7-7 and TRBJ2-1; 11 nucleotides line up with TRBD2. Germline V CDR1 and CDR2: SSHAT, FNYEAQ (reference sequence). The length of the CDR3 is 15 residues. For the CDR3, the DNA is TGTGCTAGCAGCAAGACTAGCGGGGTATACAATGAGCAGTTCTTC. Its translation: CASSKTSGVYNEQFF.

The sample holds many counts of this clone. The rearrangement joins TRBV19 to TRBJ2-1; 9 bases align to TRBD1. Germline V lookup: CDR1 LNHDA, CDR2 SQIVND (reference sequence). Losses at the gene ends were 4 bases for V and 9 bases for J; bases not matched to a gene: 10. The CDR3 runs 15 residues. The CDR3 sequence is CASSRGTGQSGEQFF. CDR3 coding DNA: TGTGCCAGTAGTAGAGGGACAGGGCAAAGTGGTGAGCAGTTCTTC.

This clone was seen many times. The J gene is TRBJ1-5, the V gene TRBV18, with 8 bases lining up with TRBD1. The ends lost 4 bases at V and 5 bases at J; junction bases unmatched: 4. CDR3 length: 14 residues. CDR1 KGHSH and CDR2 LQKENI come from the germline V gene. CDR3 residues: CASSQGQGDQPQHF. CDR3 bases: TGTGCCAGCTCACAAGGACAGGGCGATCAGCCCCAGCATTTT.

This clone occurred many times. The gene calls are TRBV28 and TRBJ1-2; D possibly corresponds to TRBD1 (5 bases). CDR3 length equals 14 residues. The germline V gene has CDR1 MDHEN and CDR2 SYDVKM. The V and J ends lost 2 bases and 7 bases respectively, with 14 bases between them. The CDR3 protein is CASSLRGARFGYTF. The CDR3, as DNA: TGTGCCAGCAGTTTAAGAGGGGCGAGATTTGGCTACACCTTC.

There are many counts of this clone. This chain uses TRBV9 with TRBJ2-5, with D perhaps assigned TRBD1 or TRBD2 (5 bases each). CDR3 length: 16 residues. Germline V CDR1 and CDR2: SGDLS, YYNGEE. Trimming shortened V by 1 base and J by 5 bases, and 18 bases separated the two germline ends. CDR3 sequence reads: CASSVNIGTAGETQYF. Here the CDR3 DNA reads TGTGCCAGCAGCGTAAATATTGGGACCGCGGGCGAGACCCAGTACTTC.

The table lists this clone with many counts. The chain joins TRBV6-2 or TRBV6-3 to TRBJ2-1; no clear D. Per germline, CDR1 MNHEY and CDR2 SVGEGT. The CDR3 runs to 15 residues. Trimming left V 8 bases short and J 0 bases short, with 14 bases between. For the CDR3, the DNA is TGTGCCAGCCTCCCCGCCGGGCGCTCCTACAATGAGCAGTTCTTC. Its protein product is CASLPAGRSYNEQFF.

For this clone: It is likely a read error, because the conserved phenylalanine at the end of the CDR3 is missing. The DNA is left out, because the CDR3 cannot be placed on it with certainty; the CDR3 is given as TCRdb lists it. The gene calls are TRBV12-3 or TRBV12-4 and TRBJ1-2; no check of the table's D call, TRBD1, against the DNA was made. A total of 14 residues make up the CDR3, ends included. The CDR3 region is CAIPRGGRNYGYTL.

This clone occurred many times. V is TRBV20-1 and J is TRBJ2-1; D is perhaps TRBD1 or TRBD2 (5 bases each). This CDR3 contains 15 residues. Germline CDR1 and CDR2: DFQATT and SNEGSKA (reference sequence). V lost 3 bases, J lost 0 bases, and 12 bases lay in between. CDR3 DNA: TGCAGTGCTAGCCGGGACCCAAGCTCCTACAATGAGCAGTTCTTC. Encoded protein: CSASRDPSSYNEQFF.

Of note for this clone: A much larger clone lies one base from this, so it may be a read error. The chain uses TRBV28 and TRBJ2-1; 9 nucleotides align to TRBD2. The germline CDR1 and CDR2 sequences are MDHEN and SYDVKM. The CDR3 is 15 residues long. Germline trimming cut 3 bases from V and 5 bases from J; bases unmatched to any gene: 5. For the CDR3, the DNA is TGTGCCAGCAGTTTTAGTTGGACTAGCGACAATGAGCAGTTCTTC. It translates to CASSFSWTSDNEQFF.

This rearrangement joins TRBV19 to TRBJ2-6, with no clear D. This CDR3 region has 15 residues. CDR1 and CDR2 (germline): LNHDA, SQIVND (reference sequence). V was trimmed by 9 bases and J by 6 bases, leaving 18 bases between them. The CDR3 sequence: CASIWANSLANVLTF. CDR3 nucleotides: TGTGCCAGCATCTGGGCAAACTCCTTGGCCAACGTCCTGACTTTC.

This clone has a count of ten or more. The V call is TRBV28, the J call TRBJ2-5, with 7 bases lining up with TRBD2. V shed 5 bases and J 3 bases; nucleotides not matched to a gene: 6. Germline lookup yields CDR1 MDHEN and CDR2 SYDVKM. CDR3 length equals 14 residues. Here the CDR3 reads CASSPPGLKETQYF. The CDR3 nucleotides read TGTGCCAGCAGTCCCCCGGGACTAAAAGAGACCCAGTACTTC.

This clone was seen many times. The gene calls are TRBV6-1 and TRBJ2-5, with D tentatively TRBD1 (6 bases). Trimming cost V 5 bases and J 5 bases, with 12 bases left between them. CDR3 size: 13 residues. Germline CDR1 is MNHNS and CDR2 is SASEGT. Here the CDR3 DNA reads TGTGCCAGCAGTCCCACAGGGTCGGAGACCCAGTACTTC. Translating it yields CASSPTGSETQYF.

This clone has only a few counts. This chain connects TRBV6-1 to TRBJ1-2; perhaps TRBD1 as D (6 bases). V was cut by 3 bases and J by 8 bases, with 19 bases left in between. This CDR3 has 15 residues. Germline V gene lookup returns CDR1 MNHNS and CDR2 SASEGT. CDR3 nucleotides: TGTGCCAGCAGTGACCCCGGCTTAACAGGGTACGGCTACACCTTC. This gives the protein CASSDPGLTGYGYTF.

This clone is classed as medium-sized. V and J are TRBV15 and TRBJ1-1, with a weak D call TRBD1 (5 bases). Germline CDR1 and CDR2: LNHNV and YYDKDF (reference sequence). V was pared by 0 bases and J by 5 bases, with 13 bases between. The CDR3 sequence is 15 residues long. In DNA, the CDR3 is TGTGCCACCAGCAGAGATAGGGACTACGGAACTGAAGCTTTCTTT. Residues: CATSRDRDYGTEAFF.

This clone was picked up many times. The chain combines TRBV5-4 with TRBJ1-4; 9 bases map to TRBD1. The germline V gene has CDR1 SGHNT and CDR2 YYREEE (reference sequence). The CDR3 covers 15 residues. Losses at the gene ends were 4 bases for V and 6 bases for J; bases not matched to a gene: 7. In DNA, the CDR3 is TGTGCCAGCAGCACTAACAGGGGGCTAGATGAAAAACTGTTTTTT. Amino acid sequence: CASSTNRGLDEKLFF.

This clone was seen ten or more times. The gene calls are TRBV6-2 or TRBV6-3 and TRBJ2-5; the D call may be TRBD1 or TRBD2 (7 bases each). This CDR3 spans 12 amino acids. Trimming removed 4 bases at V and 12 bases at J, with 15 bases between. The germline gives CDR1 MNHEY, CDR2 SVGEGT. For the CDR3, the DNA is TGTGCCAGCAGTTTAGGAGCAGGGGGGGAGTACTTC. It codes for CASSLGAGGEYF.

This clone was detected ten times or more. The V call is TRBV24-1, the J call TRBJ1-4; TRBD1 matches 10 bases. The CDR3 runs 18 residues. Unmatched junction bases numbered 9, after V lost 4 bases and J lost 2 bases. Germline V lookup: CDR1 KGHDR, CDR2 SFDVKD. The CDR3 DNA sequence: TGTGCCACCAGTGACCCCGGACAGGGGGGAGCGACTAATGAAAAACTGTTTTTT. As protein: CATSDPGQGGATNEKLFF.

This clone was counted at least ten times. The chain recombines TRBV7-9 with TRBJ2-1; 11 nucleotides agree with TRBD2. The CDR3 consists of 15 residues. V lost 10 bases, J lost 5 bases, and 10 bases stayed unmatched. Germline CDR1 is SEHNR and CDR2 is FQNEAQ (reference sequence). The CDR3 spells CATPKGTSGNNEQFF. As DNA, the CDR3 is TGTGCCACTCCGAAGGGGACTAGCGGTAACAATGAGCAGTTCTTC.

This clone was seen ten or more times. The chain is built from TRBV5-8 and TRBJ1-2; no reliable D call. Trimming took off 0 bases at V and 8 bases at J, with 14 bases between the two ends. CDR3 length equals 14 residues. CDR1 SGHTS and CDR2 YDEGEE come from the germline V gene. CDR3 amino acids: CASSLAGYPRGYTF. DNA for the CDR3: TGTGCCAGCAGCTTGGCGGGTTACCCTAGGGGCTACACCTTC.

Concerning this clone itself: One end of the junction fails to match germline, which may point to a read error. The rearrangement joins TRBV11-1 to TRBJ2-1; 8 nucleotides line up with TRBD1. CDR3 length: 17 amino acids. Germline lookup yields CDR1 SGHAT and CDR2 FQDESV (reference sequence). CDR3 residues: CASSRRETGVFNNDQFF. As DNA, the CDR3 is TGTGCCAGCAGCCGAAGGGAGACAGGGGTCTTCAACAATGATCAGTTCTTC.